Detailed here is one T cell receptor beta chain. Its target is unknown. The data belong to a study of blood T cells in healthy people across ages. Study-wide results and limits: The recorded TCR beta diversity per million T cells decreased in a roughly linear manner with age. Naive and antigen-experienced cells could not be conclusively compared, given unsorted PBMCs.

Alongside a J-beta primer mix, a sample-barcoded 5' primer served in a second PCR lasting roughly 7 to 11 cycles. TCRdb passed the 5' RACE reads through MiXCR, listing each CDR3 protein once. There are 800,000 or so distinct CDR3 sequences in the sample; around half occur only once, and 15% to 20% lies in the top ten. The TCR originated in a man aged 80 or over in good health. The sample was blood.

The CDR3 spells CSAKPTSGYTDTQYF. The DNA for the CDR3 is TGCAGTGCTAAGCCGACTAGCGGGTATACAGATACGCAGTATTTT. The chain recombines TRBV20-1 with TRBJ2-3; 10 bases are a match to TRBD2. The germline CDR1 and CDR2 sequences are DFQATT and SNEGSKA (reference sequence). The CDR3 is made up of 15 amino acids. The J segment lost 3 bases and the V segment lost 4 bases, leaving 7 bases of the junction unmatched.